A single sample gave rise to the 27 T cell receptor beta chains below, sequenced in a study of T cells in Graves' hyperthyroidism and ophthalmopathy. RNA transcripts provided the source from which TCR beta CDR3 regions were amplified. When the TCR CDR3 underwent first-round RT-PCR, the HTBI primer set was used. TCRdb passed the multiplex PCR reads through MiXCR, listing each CDR3 protein once. The data show under 350,000 distinct CDR3 sequences, approximately 14% seen once. Sequenced input: blood. All receptors derive from a woman in her 40s with Graves' ophthalmopathy.

The chain uses TRBV4-1 and TRBJ1-5; D not certain. CDR1 MGHRA and CDR2 YSYEKL come from the germline V gene. V lost 1 base and J 5 bases, leaving 6 bases between the germline ends. CDR3 length: 13 residues. CDR3 in amino acids: CASSQGVDQPQHF. Here the CDR3 DNA reads TGCGCCAGCAGCCAAGGTGTGGATCAGCCCCAGCATTTT.

About this clonotype: Because the CDR3's place on the DNA is in doubt, the DNA is left out and the CDR3 is given as listed by TCRdb. The chain couples TRBV28 to TRBJ1-2; the table's D call of TRBD1 was not tested on the DNA. The V gene's germline CDR1 is MDHEN and CDR2 SYDVKM. The CDR3 length equals 22 residues, ends included. The CDR3 reads CASSEQGIGGEQYFGPAYGYTF.

This chain connects TRBV2 to TRBJ1-2, with D maybe TRBD1 (5 bases). The CDR3 extends over 12 amino acids. Trimming left V 9 bases short and J 2 bases short, with 10 bases between. CDR1 and CDR2 from the germline V gene are SNHLY and FYNNEI. The CDR3 reads CASDRGNYGYTF. The CDR3 region has the DNA TGTGCCAGTGATAGGGGAAACTATGGCTACACCTTC.

Many counts were recorded for this clonotype. The chain is built from TRBV28 and TRBJ1-5; D gene ambiguous. Germline V gives CDR1 MDHEN, CDR2 SYDVKM. CDR3 length: 12 residues. Trimming left V 4 bases short and J 10 bases short, with 11 bases between. The CDR3 nucleotides read TGTGCCAGCAGTTCAATTGACAAACCCCAGCATTTT. This sequence encodes CASSSIDKPQHF. The variable domain in full, with the rest retrieved from reference TRBV28 and TRBJ1-5, is DVKVTQSSRYLVKRTGEKVFLECVQDMDHENMFWYRQDPGLGLRLIYFSYDVKMKEKGDIPEGYSVSREKKERFSLILESASTNQTSMYLCASSSIDKPQHFGDGTRLSIL.

Notes on this clonotype: A clone one base away is much larger, so this may be a read error. V is TRBV4-2 and J is TRBJ1-5; D unclear. The CDR3 spans 13 residues. The germline V gene has CDR1 LGHNA and CDR2 YNFKEQ. Trimming stripped 0 bases from V and 5 bases from J, with 5 bases between. The CDR3: CASSQDMDQPQHF. In DNA, the CDR3 is TGTGCCAGCAGCCAAGACATGGATCAGCCCCAGCATTTT.

This clonotype was seen ten or more times. The CDR3 here is CASRPTSLPTQYF. The CDR3 DNA reads TGTGCCAGCAGGCCGACTAGTTTACCGACCCAGTACTTC. The J gene is TRBJ2-5, the V gene TRBV6-2 or TRBV6-3, with a possible D match to TRBD2 (6 bases). Germline lookup yields CDR1 MNHEY and CDR2 SVGEGT. V gave up 6 bases and J gave up 7 bases, with 15 bases separating them. The CDR3 consists of 13 residues.

This clonotype was seen repeatedly, ten times or more. The genes are TRBV28 and TRBJ1-6, with 9 nucleotides matching TRBD1. In germline, CDR1 is MDHEN, CDR2 SYDVKM. This CDR3 region has 14 residues. V was pared by 5 bases and J by 5 bases, with 1 base of the junction left unmatched. CDR3 nucleotides: TGTGCCAGCAGTGGGGACAGGGATAATTCACCCCTCCACTTT. The encoded protein is CASSGDRDNSPLHF.

This clonotype was seen only a few times. The chain recombines TRBV6-1 with TRBJ1-2; TRBD1 matches 7 bases. The V segment lost 5 bases and the J segment 4 bases; nucleotides outside the gene matches: 10. The germline CDR1 and CDR2 sequences are MNHNS and SASEGT. This CDR3 has 15 residues. CDR3 amino acids: CASSLSGTDFYGYTF. The CDR3 region has the DNA TGTGCCAGCAGTCTTTCCGGGACAGACTTCTATGGCTACACCTTC.

This clonotype occurred many times. The chain employs TRBV5-4 and TRBJ1-2; D uncertain. V was shortened by 0 bases and J by 4 bases, with 10 bases between the two germline ends. Germline CDR1 is SGHNT and CDR2 is YYREEE (reference sequence). CDR3 length: 14 residues. The CDR3 DNA is TGTGCCAGCAGCTTGGCCCTCCAGGCCTATGGCTACACCTTC. Translating it yields CASSLALQAYGYTF.

This sequence joins TRBV12-3 or TRBV12-4 and TRBJ2-5; TRBD1 matches 7 bases. V shed 5 bases, J shed 7 bases, and the junction held 7 bases outside the gene matches. The CDR3 extends over 13 amino acids. CDR3 sequence: CASSRDSPRTQYF. The CDR3 nucleotides read TGTGCCAGCAGTCGGGACAGCCCAAGGACCCAGTACTTC.

This clonotype was seen ten or more times. The chain has TRBV11-2 and TRBJ2-6; weak D call: TRBD2 (5 bases). V shed 3 bases and J shed 0 bases, with 6 bases lying between them. CDR1 and CDR2 from the germline V gene are SGHAT and FQNNGV. This CDR3 contains 15 residues. CDR3 protein: CASSFGLSGANVLTF. In DNA form, the CDR3 reads TGTGCCAGCAGCTTCGGACTCTCTGGGGCCAACGTCCTGACTTTC.

This clonotype was picked up a small number of times. The rearrangement joins TRBV20-1 to TRBJ1-6, with 7 bases that match TRBD1. The ends lost 2 bases at V and 8 bases at J; junction bases unmatched: 0. The CDR3 has 12 residues. CDR1 is DFQATT and CDR2 is SNEGSKA in the germline V gene (reference sequence). The CDR3 sequence is CSARTGDSPLHF. The CDR3, as DNA: TGCAGTGCTAGAACAGGGGATTCACCCCTCCACTTT.

This clonotype was counted between two and nine times. The chain has TRBV28 and TRBJ1-1; D is unclear. The germline V gene encodes CDR1 MDHEN and CDR2 SYDVKM. The CDR3 has 14 amino acids. V lost 2 bases and J lost 2, with 9 bases in between. The CDR3 region has the DNA TGTGCCAGCAGTTTAAGTGTAGGAAACACTGAAGCTTTCTTT. It codes for CASSLSVGNTEAFF.

Many counts were recorded for this clonotype. The chain has TRBV28 and TRBJ2-5; weak D call: TRBD1 (5 bases). The germline V gene has CDR1 MDHEN and CDR2 SYDVKM. Trimming stripped 6 bases from V and 0 bases from J, with 5 bases between. The length of the CDR3 is 12 residues. DNA for the CDR3: TGTGCCAGCAGACAGGACCAAGAGACCCAGTACTTC. Amino acid sequence: CASRQDQETQYF.

This clonotype was recorded many times. This sequence joins TRBV28 and TRBJ2-7; 13 bases line up with TRBD2. The V and J ends lost 6 bases and 2 bases, in that order; junction bases with no gene match: 4. Germline assignment: CDR1 MDHEN and CDR2 SYDVKM. The CDR3 extends over 15 amino acids. The chain's CDR3 is CASSPGLAGPYEQYF. Written as DNA, the CDR3 is TGTGCCAGCAGCCCGGGACTAGCGGGACCCTACGAGCAGTACTTC.

There are a few counts of this clonotype. The chain couples TRBV5-1 to TRBJ1-1; D gene uncertain. This CDR3 spans 13 amino acids. Germline V gene data show CDR1 as SGHRS and CDR2 as YFSETQ. Deletions cut 2 bases from V and 5 bases from J, with 10 bases between. The CDR3 spells CASSFDVGTEAFF. In DNA form, the CDR3 reads TGCGCCAGCAGCTTTGATGTCGGGACTGAAGCTTTCTTT.

This clonotype turned up a few times. The chain carries TRBV29-1 and TRBJ2-5; TRBD1 agrees at 8 bases. V lost 6 bases, J lost 5 bases, and 14 bases stayed unmatched. Per germline, CDR1 SQVTM and CDR2 ANQGSEA. The CDR3 spans 15 residues. The CDR3 sequence is CSVEPDRGRGETQYF. The DNA of the CDR3 is TGCAGCGTAGAACCTGACAGGGGCCGAGGGGAGACCCAGTACTTC. Full variable domain (missing parts from reference TRBV29-1 and TRBJ2-5): SAVISQKPSRDICQRGTSLTIQCQVDSQVTMMFWYRQQPGQSLTLIATANQGSEATYESGFVIDKFPISRPNLTFSTLTVSNMSPEDSSIYLCSVEPDRGRGETQYFGPGTRLLVL.

About this clonotype: Possible read error: a much larger clone is one base away. This chain joins TRBV7-6 and TRBJ1-1; D unresolved. Germline V CDR1 and CDR2: SGHVS, FNYEAQ. The CDR3 consists of 15 residues. For the CDR3, the DNA is TGTGCCAGCAGCTTATTTCCTGGCCGCAGTACTGAAGCTCTCTTT. Amino acids: CASSLFPGRSTEALF. The whole variable domain, filled in from reference TRBV7-6 and TRBJ1-1, reads GAGVSQSPRYKVTKRGQDVALRCDPISGHVSLYWYRQALGQGPEFLTYFNYEAQQDKSGLPNDRFSAERPEGSISTLTIQRTEQRDSAMYRCASSLFPGRSTEALFGQGTRLTVV.

This clonotype was counted ten times or more. This chain joins TRBV6-5 and TRBJ2-6, with D unclear. This CDR3 is built from 15 residues. V gave up 2 bases and J gave up 1 base, with 6 bases separating them. Germline CDR1 is MNHEY and CDR2 is SVGAGI. The CDR3 DNA reads TGTGCCAGCAGTTACGCCCTTTCTGGGGCCAACGTCCTGACTTTC. It translates to CASSYALSGANVLTF.

This clonotype was detected only once. The chain couples TRBV7-9 to TRBJ1-5; possibly TRBD1 for D (5 bases). The CDR3 loop spans 15 amino acids. Trimming stripped 1 base from V and 3 bases from J, with 10 bases between. The germline V gene has CDR1 SEHNR and CDR2 FQNEAQ (reference sequence). CDR3 sequence (DNA): TGTGCCAGCAGCTTAGATGAGGGGCACAATCAGCCCCAGCATTTT. This encodes CASSLDEGHNQPQHF. The full variable domain, its missing parts supplied by reference TRBV7-9 and TRBJ1-5, is DTGVSQNPRHKITKRGQNVTFRCDPISEHNRLYWYRQTLGQGPEFLTYFQNEAQLEKSRLLSDRFSAERPKGSFSTLEIQRTEQGDSAMYLCASSLDEGHNQPQHFGDGTRLSIL.

Only a few counts were recorded for this clonotype. V and J are TRBV14 and TRBJ2-2; D is unclear. V lost 4 bases, J lost 3 bases, and 9 bases lay in between. The CDR3 contains 14 residues. Germline V CDR1 and CDR2: SGHDN, FVKESK. The DNA for the CDR3 is TGTGCCAGCAGCCGGTCTACCTACACCGGGGAGCTGTTTTTT. Its protein is CASSRSTYTGELFF.

This clonotype was counted a few times. The V call is TRBV7-9, the J call TRBJ2-2; 12 bases agree with TRBD2. Germline V gene data show CDR1 as SEHNR and CDR2 as FQNEAQ (reference sequence). The CDR3 contains 17 residues. V lost 5 bases and J lost 0; bases outside the gene matches: 4. Here the CDR3 reads CASSGLAGFANTGELFF. CDR3 nucleotide sequence: TGTGCCAGCAGCGGACTAGCGGGGTTCGCGAACACCGGGGAGCTGTTTTTT.

Ten or more counts support this clonotype. The V call is TRBV2, the J call TRBJ2-7; TRBD1 matches at 9 bases. The CDR3 runs to 16 residues. The junction had 9 bases not matched to a gene; V was cut back by 6 bases and J by 0 bases. CDR1 is SNHLY and CDR2 is FYNNEI in the germline V gene. DNA for the CDR3: TGTGCCAGCAGCGAACTAGGGACAGGGAGCTCCTACGAGCAGTACTTC. Its translation is CASSELGTGSSYEQYF.

At least ten counts were recorded for this clonotype. The rearrangement uses TRBV6-5 and TRBJ2-5; 11 bases map to TRBD2. The CDR3 extends over 16 amino acids. With V trimmed by 3 bases and J by 5 bases, 8 bases remained unmatched. The germline CDR1 and CDR2 sequences are MNHEY and SVGAGI. The CDR3 DNA reads as TGTGCCAGCAGTTATGGTAGCGGGGGGGCGGGTGAGACCCAGTACTTC. Protein sequence: CASSYGSGGAGETQYF.

This clonotype was picked up many times. J is TRBJ2-1 and V is TRBV11-2; 10 bases agree with TRBD1. CDR1 SGHAT and CDR2 FQNNGV come from the germline V gene. CDR3 length: 15 residues. The V gene end was trimmed by 5 bases and the J gene end by 4 bases; junction bases not matched to a gene: 5. CDR3: CASSTGQGNYNEQFF. The CDR3 DNA is TGTGCCAGCAGCACGGGACAGGGGAATTACAATGAGCAGTTCTTC.

The chain couples TRBV20-1 to TRBJ2-3, with 11 bases aligning to TRBD2. The CDR3 has 16 amino acids. The germline gives CDR1 DFQATT, CDR2 SNEGSKA (reference sequence). The J segment lost 2 bases and the V segment lost 5 bases, leaving 9 bases of the junction unmatched. The CDR3 sequence: CSAPLAGGSYTDTQYF. CDR3 bases: TGCAGTGCTCCATTAGCGGGGGGGTCATACACAGATACGCAGTATTTT.

This clonotype was recorded at least ten times. The chain recombines TRBV28 with TRBJ1-2; D is undetermined. V was cut by 6 bases and J by 4 bases, with 15 bases left in between. Germline lookup yields CDR1 MDHEN and CDR2 SYDVKM. The CDR3 covers 14 residues. The CDR3, as DNA: TGTGCCAGCAGCTATGCGGACGGAACCTATGGCTACACCTTC. Its translation is CASSYADGTYGYTF.